This T cell receptor (beta chain) was retrieved from a study of CD4 T cells in relation to SARS-CoV-2 and coronaviruses. At the level of the study: Convalescent patients were under 10 males and a few females; two were Hispanic.

Per the germline V gene, CDR1 is SGHRS and CDR2 is YFSETQ. Trimming removed 0 bases at V and 0 bases at J, with 11 bases between. CDR3 length: 16 residues. TCRdb's table, derived via immunoSEQ multiplex PCR, lists solely in-frame clones and lacks some. The data show 43,000 or so clones, over 75% seen once. Study-wide results and caveats: SARS-CoV-2-driven expansion was significantly weaker in crossreactive than monoreactive clones.

A few counts support this clone. Its antigen is unidentified. Sorted naive or memory CD4+ cells met CEF peptides for 10 days. This receptor was obtained from an adult with COVID-19. The sample consisted of naive CD4+ T cells from PBMCs, cultured in vitro. Subset defined: naive CD4+ T cells isolated by negative enrichment. The chain combines TRBV5-1 with TRBJ2-3; D may be TRBD2 (5 bases). The CDR3 region is CASSLGDSESTDTQYF. The CDR3 DNA reads as TGCGCCAGCAGCTTGGGAGATAGCGAGAGCACAGATACGCAGTATTTT.